The T cell receptor (beta chain) described here comes from a study of T cells in Graves' hyperthyroidism and ophthalmopathy. Notes on the study in general: Blood also contained most expanded thyroid clonotypes above 0.001.

Investigators excluded patients with uncontrolled infection, other autoimmune disease, pregnancy or lactation. RNA transcripts provided the source from which TCR beta CDR3 regions were amplified. First-round RT-PCR of the TCR CDR3 relied on the HTBI primer set. TCRdb re-derived calls from the multiplex PCR reads in MiXCR, one entry per CDR3 protein. The table includes hundreds of thousands of distinct CDR3 sequences, roughly 15% detected once. Germline V gene lookup returns CDR1 SGHDT and CDR2 YYEEEE. This CDR3 is 19 amino acids long. J lost 0 bases, V lost 0 bases, and 4 bases had no gene match. In this sample, this clonotype turned up many times. The antigen is unknown.

The chain joins TRBV5-6 to TRBJ2-3; TRBD2 aligns across 16 bases. The receptor was derived from a woman under 30 with Graves' ophthalmopathy. The source material was blood. The CDR3, as DNA: TGTGCCAGCAGCTTGGAGGGACTAGCGGGGGGGCCGAGCACAGATACGCAGTATTTT. It translates to CASSLEGLAGGPSTDTQYF.